These 8 T cell receptor beta chains share one sample of origin, sequenced in a study of T cells in localized non-small cell lung cancer. The protocol was immunoSEQ multiplex PCR, while the TCRdb copy is restricted to in-frame clones and leaves out a portion. The repertoire holds 72,000 or so clones, with almost 85% as singletons. The sample was peripheral blood, taken before any cancer treatment. These receptors all come from a female donor of 60 years or more with stage I lung adenocarcinoma.

The chain joins TRBV7-2 to TRBJ2-3; TRBD2 matches 9 bases. The CDR3 spans 16 residues. Per the germline V gene, CDR1 is SGHTA and CDR2 is FQGNSA. V gave up 5 bases and J gave up 0 bases; unmatched junction bases: 6. Written as DNA, the CDR3 is TGTGCCAGCAGCGCCATGAGCGGGAGGAGCACAGATACGCAGTATTTT. It is translated as CASSAMSGRSTDTQYF.

A word on this clone: A read error may produce the germline difference seen at one junction end. The rearrangement links TRBV6-1 to TRBJ1-5; D call uncertain. CDR1 is MNHNS, CDR2 SASEGT, per germline. CDR3 size: 13 residues. For the CDR3, the DNA is TGTGCCAGCAGGGAAGGGAACAATCAGCCCCAGCATTTT. It translates to CASREGNNQPQHF.

A single count supports this clone. J is TRBJ2-7 and V is TRBV21-1; no DNA check was done on the table's D call, TRBD1. TRBV21-1 is listed as a pseudogene. The CDR3 sequence is 21 residues long. CDR3 amino acids: CASSKTGVKTYTGISSYEQYF. In DNA form, the CDR3 reads TGTGCCAGCAGCAAGACAGGGGTAAAGACGTATACCGGGATAAGCTCCTACGAGCAGTACTTC.

This chain connects TRBV11-3 to TRBJ2-5; 10 bases line up with TRBD2. The CDR3 has 15 amino acids. The V segment lost 2 bases and the J segment 3 bases; nucleotides outside the gene matches: 3. Germline CDR1 is SGHNT and CDR2 is YENEEA. CDR3 residues: CASSLYTSGKETQYF. DNA for the CDR3: TGTGCCAGCAGCTTATATACTAGCGGGAAAGAGACCCAGTACTTC.

The rearrangement links TRBV5-6 to TRBJ1-3, with 7 bases aligning to TRBD1. V lost 4 bases and J lost 4; bases outside the gene matches: 5. The germline V gene has CDR1 SGHDT and CDR2 YYEEEE. The CDR3 is 14 amino acids. The CDR3 reads CASSRGGFGNTIYF. CDR3 DNA: TGTGCCAGCAGCCGAGGGGGCTTCGGAAACACCATATATTTT.

This clone was seen a single time. The V gene is TRBV6-4, the J gene TRBJ1-2; 9 nucleotides align to TRBD1. The CDR3 runs to 16 residues. Looked up from germline, CDR1 is MRHNA and CDR2 is SNTAGT. The trim removed 0 bases at V and 4 bases at J, leaving 6 bases unmatched. The CDR3 spells CASSDSPQGAVYGYTF. DNA for the CDR3: TGTGCCAGCAGTGACTCCCCACAGGGGGCTGTCTATGGCTACACCTTC.

The genes are TRBV7-3 and TRBJ2-1; unclear D gene. The germline V gene has CDR1 SGHTA and CDR2 FQGTGA. Trimming removed 5 bases from V and 7 bases from J, with 12 bases in between. This CDR3 region has 13 residues. The CDR3 region is CASSPPLANEQFF. Written as DNA, the CDR3 is TGTGCCAGCAGCCCCCCCCTCGCGAATGAGCAGTTCTTC.

DNA for the CDR3: TGTGCCAGCTCACCAGTGGCGGGGCCTCGCGAGCAGTACTTC. It yields the protein CASSPVAGPREQYF. This chain joins TRBV18 and TRBJ2-7, with D possibly being TRBD2 (6 bases). The CDR3 is made up of 14 amino acids. V was trimmed by 2 bases and J by 6 bases, leaving 14 bases between them. Germline CDR1 KGHSH, CDR2 LQKENI.